Listed below are T cell receptor beta chains from one sample, sequenced in a study of CD8+CD57+ T cells in acquired aplastic anemia. Each CDR3 protein gets one entry after TCRdb re-called the reads with MiXCR. In the table there are approximately 150,000 distinct CDR3 sequences, roughly two thirds of which are singletons. The specimen was sorted CD4+, CD8+, or CD8+CD57+ T cells (not recorded which) from PBMCs. These receptors were taken from a human donor with aplastic anemia. The CDR3 runs from the conserved cysteine through the conserved F or W. A D gene is named only where the DNA matches it firmly. A clone size is listed for some rows: how often the clone was seen (once, few, many), or a class if it is expanded.

j_gene | v_gene | abundance | d_gene | CDR3nt | CDR3aa
TRBJ2-7 | TRBV20-1 | NA | NA | TGCAGTGCTAGGGTAGCTCTCGAGCAGTACTTC | CSARVALEQYF
TRBJ1-1 | TRBV15 | NA | TRBD1 | TGTGCCACCACCCTCCGGGACAGGGGGCGAGGAGCTTTCTTT | CATTLRDRGRGAFF
TRBJ2-7 | TRBV11-2 | NA | TRBD2 | TGTGCCAGCAGCTGGGTGGCGGGAGGGGGGGAGCAGTACTTC | CASSWVAGGGEQYF
TRBJ2-7 | TRBV19 | NA | NA | TGTGCCAGTAGTGGACGGAAGGGGTTCTACGAGCAGTACTTC | CASSGRKGFYEQYF
TRBJ2-7 | TRBV10-3 | NA | TRBD1 | TGTGCCATCGGTGGACAGGGCCCAAGCTCCTACGAGCAGTACTTC | CAIGGQGPSSYEQYF
TRBJ1-5 | TRBV9 | NA | NA | TGTGCCAGCAGCGTAGGGAATAGCAATCAGCCCCAGCATTTT | CASSVGNSNQPQHF
TRBJ2-1 | TRBV20-1 | NA | NA | TGCAGTGCTAGAAAGGCTCTTGAGCAGTTCTTC | CSARKALEQFF
TRBJ2-5 | TRBV10-2 | NA | NA | TGCGCCAGCAGTGAGGGGAGTAGTTGGGGTTTGGGTAAAGAGACCCAGTACTTC | CASSEGSSWGLGKETQYF
TRBJ1-4 | TRBV7-2 | NA | NA | TGTGCCAGCAGCCCAGGGATTAATGAAAGACTGTTTTTT | CASSPGINERLFF
TRBJ2-1 | TRBV20-1 | NA | TRBD2 | TGCAGTGCTAGAGATATGGGTAGCGGGGGGTACAATGAGCAGTTCTTC | CSARDMGSGGYNEQFF
TRBJ2-3 | TRBV6-4 | many | TRBD2 | TGTGCCAGCAGTACTAGCGGGGGGGCAGATACGCAGTATTTT | CASSTSGGADTQYF
TRBJ2-7 | TRBV7-4 | NA | TRBD1 | TGTGCCAGCAGCTGTCCACCGGGACAGGACTACGAGCAGTACTTC | CASSCPPGQDYEQYF
TRBJ2-1 | TRBV5-1 | NA | NA | TGCGCCAGCAGCTTCGACAGCCTCAATGAGCAGTTCTTC | CASSFDSLNEQFF
TRBJ2-1 | TRBV7-9 | NA | NA | TGTGCCAGCAGTCACCAGACCCTTGGTAGCGCCAGGCACGAGCAGTTCTTC | CASSHQTLGSARHEQFF
TRBJ1-1 | TRBV20-1 | NA | NA | TGCAGTGCTGGAGGGGGGAACACTGAAGCTTTCTTT | CSAGGGNTEAFF
TRBJ2-5 | TRBV24-1 | NA | TRBD2 | TGTGCCACCAGTGGCGGGCTAGCGGGAGTAGAGACCCAGTACTTC | CATSGGLAGVETQYF
TRBJ1-3 | TRBV6-1 | few | NA | TGTGCCAGCAGTGCCCTTAACCCGGACACCACATCTGGAAACACCATATATTTT | CASSALNPDTTSGNTIYF
TRBJ2-5 | TRBV24-1 | NA | TRBD1 | TGTGCCACCAGTGATTTGAAGGGGGACAGTGTCAAGACCCAGTACTTC | CATSDLKGDSVKTQYF
TRBJ2-7 | TRBV5-1 | NA | TRBD2 | TGCGCCAGCAGCTCTGGACTAGCGGGAGTGTACGAGCAGTACTTC | CASSSGLAGVYEQYF
TRBJ2-3 | TRBV7-3 | NA | TRBD2 | TGTGCCAGCAGCTTAAGTCTAGCGGGCGAGGCAGATACGCAGTATTTT | CASSLSLAGEADTQYF
TRBJ2-1 | TRBV10-1 | once | NA | TGCGCCAATGGGGGGGAGCAGTTCTTC | CANGGEQFF
TRBJ2-3 | TRBV7-6 | NA | NA | TGTGCCAGCAGCCTACCGTCAGCGGGCGGGGATACGCAGTATTTT | CASSLPSAGGDTQYF
TRBJ1-1 | TRBV12-3/TRBV12-4 | NA | NA | TGTGCCAGCAGTTTAGGGAACCAGGCTGAAGCTTTCTTT | CASSLGNQAEAFF
TRBJ2-5 | TRBV2 | NA | TRBD2 | TGTGCCAGCAGTGAATTCGGGAGGGGAGGGGAGACCCAGTACTTC | CASSEFGRGGETQYF
TRBJ1-2 | TRBV7-8 | NA | NA | TGTGCCAGCAGCGCAACAGGGAACTATGGCTACACCTTC | CASSATGNYGYTF
TRBJ1-2 | TRBV12-3/TRBV12-4 | once | TRBD1 | TGTGCCACGGGACAGTCCTATGGCTACACCTTC | CATGQSYGYTF
TRBJ2-1 | TRBV6-5 | NA | TRBD2 | TGTGCCAGCAGTTATGGGCTAGCGGGACCGCAGTTCTTC | CASSYGLAGPQFF
TRBJ2-3 | TRBV7-4 | once | NA | TGTGCCAGCAGCACCAGAGGGGAGGATACGCAGTATTTT | CASSTRGEDTQYF
TRBJ1-2 | TRBV10-3 | NA | NA | TGTGCCATCAGTGAGTCGGAGGGGACGAACTATGGCTACACCTTC | CAISESEGTNYGYTF
TRBJ1-5 | TRBV10-2 | few | NA | TGCGCCAGCAGTGACAGTCCGGGAGAGAATAGGAATCAGCCCCAGCATTTT | CASSDSPGENRNQPQHF
TRBJ2-7 | TRBV2 | NA | TRBD1 | TGTGCCAGCAGTGCTACAGGGGGCGGCGAGCAGTACTTC | CASSATGGGEQYF
TRBJ2-5 | TRBV12-3/TRBV12-4 | NA | NA | TGTGCCAGCAAATTGGCGGAGACCCAGTACTTC | CASKLAETQYF
TRBJ2-3 | TRBV20-1 | NA | NA | TGCAGTGCTAGTGGAACGCCTAAAAACCCGACAGATACGCAGTGTTTT | CSASGTPKNPTDTQCF
TRBJ2-7 | TRBV5-1 | NA | TRBD1 | TGTGCCAGCAGCAGGGCCGGGACAGGGGCCTACGAGCAGTACTTC | CASSRAGTGAYEQYF
TRBJ2-3 | TRBV6-1 | many | NA | TGTGCCAGCAGTGAAGGTAAAGGGGGCACAGATACGCAGTATTTT | CASSEGKGGTDTQYF
TRBJ1-1 | TRBV15 | NA | NA | TGTGCCACCAGCAGAGCGACAAGGGTGGAAGCTTTCTTT | CATSRATRVEAFF
TRBJ1-2 | TRBV12-3/TRBV12-4 | NA | TRBD1 | TGTGCCAGCAGTTTGACAGGGGGTAATGGCTACACCTTC | CASSLTGGNGYTF
TRBJ1-2 | TRBV20-1 | few | TRBD1 | TGCAGTGCTGGGCGGGACAGGGTAAGCTATGGCTACACCTTC | CSAGRDRVSYGYTF
TRBJ2-5 | TRBV29-1 | NA | NA | TGCAGCGTTGACCCGACCCAGTACTTC | CSVDPTQYF
TRBJ2-7 | TRBV5-4 | NA | NA | TGTGCCAGCAGCTTCGGAGCCACCTACGAGCAGTACTTC | CASSFGATYEQYF